The 2 T cell receptor beta chains reported below all come from one sample, sequenced in a study of cytomegalovirus exposure and HLA in healthy donors. Use of 60 Vbeta and 13 Jbeta primers characterized the PCR. The data were produced by immunoSEQ multiplex PCR, yet TCRdb's version contains in-frame clones alone and is incomplete. The sample carries approximately 130,000 clones, around 72% recorded once. The specimen was PBMCs. These receptors all come from a woman aged 45-65 years in good health and CMV-seropositive.

With respect to this clone: Compared with germline, one end of the junction differs, possibly owing to a read error. The V gene is TRBV7-7, the J gene TRBJ2-7, with 10 bases aligning to TRBD1. This CDR3 has 15 residues. Germline V gives CDR1 SSHAT, CDR2 FNYEAQ (reference sequence). For the CDR3, the DNA is TGTGCTAGCAGCCGCGGGACAGGGGCCTCCTACGAGCAGTACTTC. It is translated as CASSRGTGASYEQYF.

The gene calls are TRBV6-1 and TRBJ1-1; D is unclear. Germline loops: CDR1 MNHNS, CDR2 SASEGT. This CDR3 comprises 16 residues. With 2 bases removed from V and 0 bases from J, the gap between germline ends came to 13 bases. The CDR3 nucleotides read TGTGCCAGCAGTGAATTGGCTGGCCGAATGAACACTGAAGCTTTCTTT. Residues: CASSELAGRMNTEAFF.